The TCR beta chain under discussion was sequenced for a study of blood T cell repertoires in COVID-19. Study summary: Italy, Spain and the United States were the sources of the convalescent and acute COVID-19 samples.

As processed by the authors: From reference gene primer amplification, estimates of nucleated cell counts were derived. Only in-frame clones appear in the TCRdb table, and some are missing; sequencing was by immunoSEQ multiplex PCR. From that table come the V and J calls and clone size; the DNA was used to work out D and trimming. The sample has tens of thousands of clones; approximately 90% are singletons. The CDR3 has 14 residues. V was pared by 1 base and J by 7 bases, with 11 bases between. From germline, CDR1 is SNHLY and CDR2 FYNNEI. This rearrangement joins TRBV2 to TRBJ1-5; D is undetermined. Material: peripheral blood. This TCR was recovered from a man aged 35-49 years with COVID-19, enrolled during active disease. The CDR3 is CASSEEWGGQPQHF. The CDR3 nucleotides read TGTGCCAGCAGTGAAGAGTGGGGAGGACAGCCCCAGCATTTT.